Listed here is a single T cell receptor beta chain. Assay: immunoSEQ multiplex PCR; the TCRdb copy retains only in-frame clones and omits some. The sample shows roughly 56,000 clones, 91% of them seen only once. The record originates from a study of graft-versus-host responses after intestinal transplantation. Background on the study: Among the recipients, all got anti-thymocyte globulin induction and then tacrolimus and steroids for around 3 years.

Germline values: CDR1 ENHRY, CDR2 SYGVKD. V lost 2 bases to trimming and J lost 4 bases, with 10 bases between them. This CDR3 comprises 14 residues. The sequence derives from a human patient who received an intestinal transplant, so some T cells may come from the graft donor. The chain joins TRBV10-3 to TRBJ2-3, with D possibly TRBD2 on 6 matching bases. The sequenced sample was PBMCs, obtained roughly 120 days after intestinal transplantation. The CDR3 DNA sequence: TGTGCCATCAGTGAGGCCCCGGGGGCAGATACGCAGTATTTT. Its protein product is CAISEAPGADTQYF.